This T cell receptor (beta chain) was sequenced for a study of CD4+ T cells in melanoma. Some clones are missing from TCRdb's copy, which holds only in-frame ones; the method was immunoSEQ multiplex PCR. This table has some 5,800 clones, just under 70% appearing once. Regarding the study as a whole: CD8+ T cell, macrophage and B cell function reportedly correlated with neoantigen-specific CD4+ T cells. Neoantigen-specific CD4+ T cells in melanoma reportedly had diverse differentiation states.

A remark on this clone: Its specificity is not known.

The germline V and J ends were trimmed by 4 bases and 4 bases, with 20 bases remaining between them. Germline CDR1 reads SGHNT; CDR2 reads YYREEE (reference sequence). The CDR3 has 16 residues. The receptor was isolated from a human donor with melanoma. What was sequenced was cells from a culture (not recorded whether cultured in vitro). V usage is TRBV5-4 and J usage is TRBJ1-2; perhaps TRBD1 as D (5 bases). CDR3 protein: CASSVDTFGDLYGYTF. The DNA of the CDR3 is TGTGCCAGCAGCGTGGATACGTTTGGGGACCTCTATGGCTACACCTTC.